Listed below are T cell receptor beta chains from one sample, sequenced in a study of cytomegalovirus exposure and HLA in healthy donors. The data were produced by immunoSEQ multiplex PCR, yet TCRdb's version contains in-frame clones alone and is incomplete. The sample consists of about 130,000 clones, around three quarters of them appearing once. Sequencing was carried out using PBMCs. These receptor sequences come from a man younger than 40 in good health and CMV-seronegative. Each CDR3 is given with its conserved first and last residue. D genes are given only for firm matches. Rows may omit the clone size; those that give it use once, few, many or a size class.

D	J	V	size	length	DNA	CDR3
-	TRBJ1-5	TRBV7-8	-	15	TGTGCCAGCAGCTTAGCAGGGGGATCCAATCAGCCCCAGCATTTT	CASSLAGGSNQPQHF
-	TRBJ1-2	TRBV28	-	14	TGTGCCAGCAGTTTAAACGGTCTGGGGAGTGGCTACACCTTC	CASSLNGLGSGYTF
TRBD1	TRBJ1-2	TRBV29-1	-	12	TGCAGCGTTGAAACAGGGGCCTATGGCTACACCTTC	CSVETGAYGYTF
TRBD1	TRBJ2-3	TRBV27	-	15	TGTGCCAGCACCAGGGGACAGGGCCCGTGGGATACGCAGTATTTT	CASTRGQGPWDTQYF
TRBD1	TRBJ2-7	TRBV5-6	-	14	TGTGCCAGCAGCTTTTCGGGACAGGTTGATAGGCAGTACTTC	CASSFSGQVDRQYF
-	TRBJ1-1	TRBV28	-	14	TGTGCCAGCAGTTTATATGGGGGCAGCACTGAAGCTTTCTTT	CASSLYGGSTEAFF
TRBD1	TRBJ2-7	TRBV6-5	-	14	TGTGCCAGCAGTGCCGGGACAGGGACCTACGAGCAGTACTTC	CASSAGTGTYEQYF
-	TRBJ1-2	TRBV11-2	-	16	TGTGCCAGCAGCCGGGGGGGAGGAGGCATTTTCTATGGCTACACCTTC	CASSRGGGGIFYGYTF
-	TRBJ2-1	TRBV5-4	once	14	TGTGCCAGCAGCTCGCCGGGAAAGCACAATGAGCAGTTCTTC	CASSSPGKHNEQFF
TRBD1	TRBJ1-2	TRBV28	-	16	TGTGCCAGCAGTTACCGGGGGACAGCCGGAATTAATGGCTACACCTTC	CASSYRGTAGINGYTF
TRBD2	TRBJ2-1	TRBV10-3	-	14	TGTGCCATCTCCCGGGAGCGGGAGGGGAATGAGCAGTTCTTC	CAISREREGNEQFF
TRBD1	TRBJ2-7	TRBV30	-	14	TGTGCCTGGAGTTGGGGACAGGGTCCCTACGAGCAGTACTTC	CAWSWGQGPYEQYF
TRBD2	TRBJ2-4	TRBV30	-	15	TGTGCCTGGAGTGTACGGCTAGCGGGAGAAAACATTCAGTACTTC	CAWSVRLAGENIQYF
-	TRBJ1-1	TRBV7-6	-	14	TGTGCCAGCACCCAGGGGTCGGTGAACACTGAAGCTTTCTTT	CASTQGSVNTEAFF
TRBD2	TRBJ2-3	TRBV6-5	-	16	TGTGCCAGCAGTTCGGGACTAGCGGGAGGCGCCTATACGCAGTATTTT	CASSSGLAGGAYTQYF
-	TRBJ2-7	TRBV4-3	once	18	TGCGCCAGCAGCCAAGAGCTATACGCGGGATCAACCCCCGCAGGGCAGTACTTC	CASSQELYAGSTPAGQYF
-	TRBJ2-6	TRBV5-4	-	15	TGTGCCAGCAGCTTGCCCGTTACTGGGGCCAACGTCCTGACTTTC	CASSLPVTGANVLTF
-	TRBJ2-1	TRBV5-1	-	16	TGCGCCAGCAGCTTGACGTCCCCCATAGCGTACAATGAGCAGTTCTTC	CASSLTSPIAYNEQFF
-	TRBJ1-1	TRBV30	-	19	TGTGCCTGGAGTGTACACACAGGAGACTTCCTATACATGAACACTGAAGCTTTCTTT	CAWSVHTGDFLYMNTEAFF
TRBD2	TRBJ2-1	TRBV7-2	-	18	TGTGCCAGCAGCTCAGGGACTAGCGGGACCTCGTATTTGGATGAGCAGTTCTTC	CASSSGTSGTSYLDEQFF
TRBD1	TRBJ1-4	TRBV19	-	16	TGTGCCAGTAGTATAGTAGGCAGGGGGCTTATTGAAAAACTGTTTTTT	CASSIVGRGLIEKLFF
TRBD1	TRBJ1-2	TRBV19	-	13	TGTGCCAGTATCTCGGACAGGGCCTATGGCTACACCTTC	CASISDRAYGYTF
TRBD1	TRBJ2-2	TRBV10-3	-	15	TGTGCCATCAGAAGACAGGGTGGCGGCACCGGGGAGCTGTTTTTT	CAIRRQGGGTGELFF
-	TRBJ1-4	TRBV7-8	-	17	TGTGCCAGCAGCTCACACCCCCTGCTCTCGTTTGTTGAAAAACTGTTTTTT	CASSSHPLLSFVEKLFF
-	TRBJ2-5	TRBV7-7	once	11	TGTGCTAGCAGCTCCGGAGAGACCCAGTACTTC	CASSSGETQYF
-	TRBJ2-7	TRBV7-9	-	13	TGTGCCAGCAGCGACAGGACATCCTACGAGCAGTACTTC	CASSDRTSYEQYF
-	TRBJ2-7	TRBV7-2	-	13	TGTGCCAGCAGCTTAAACAGGGTCAACGAGCAGTACTTC	CASSLNRVNEQYF
TRBD1	TRBJ2-7	TRBV6-5	few	15	TGTGCCAGCAGTTCGGGACAGGGGGGCCCCTACGAGCAGTACTTC	CASSSGQGGPYEQYF
-	TRBJ2-3	TRBV9	-	15	TGTGCCAGCAGCGTAGGGATAGGGGGCACAGATACGCAGTATTTT	CASSVGIGGTDTQYF
-	TRBJ2-1	TRBV13	-	16	TGTGCCAGCAGCTTAGGCCTCGGGGGAACCTACAATGAGCAGTTCTTC	CASSLGLGGTYNEQFF
-	TRBJ2-3	TRBV15	-	14	TGTGCCACCAACAGAGGGAGCGGGACAGATACGCAGTATTTT	CATNRGSGTDTQYF
TRBD1	TRBJ2-7	TRBV7-6	-	14	TGTGCCAGCAGCTCCGGGACAGGGTCTTACGAGCAGTACTTC	CASSSGTGSYEQYF
-	TRBJ1-1	TRBV7-6	few	14	TGTGCCAGCAGCTTAGCGGGGGGTCGGGCTGAAGCTTTCTTT	CASSLAGGRAEAFF
TRBD2	TRBJ2-6	TRBV19	-	15	TGTGCCAGTAGTATGCGGGGGGCTGGGGCCAACGTCCTGACTTTC	CASSMRGAGANVLTF
-	TRBJ2-7	TRBV6-5	-	14	TGTGCCAGCAGCCCCGACAGATTTTTGCCCGAGCAGTACTTC	CASSPDRFLPEQYF
TRBD2	TRBJ2-7	TRBV5-6	-	17	TGTGCCAGCAGCTTGGAACGGCCTGCGGGAGTCCCCTACGAGCAGTACTTC	CASSLERPAGVPYEQYF
-	TRBJ2-5	TRBV5-1	-	14	TGCGCCAGCAGCCCTGGGGGGGCTGGGGAGACCCAGTACTTC	CASSPGGAGETQYF
-	TRBJ1-5	TRBV23-1	-	14	TGCGCCAGCACCGGAGGGGGGGGTGGTCAGCCCCAGAATTTT	CASTGGGGGQPQNF
TRBD1	TRBJ1-5	TRBV10-3	-	15	TGTGCCATCAGTGAGTTTGGGACAGGGGTTCAGCCCCAGCATTTT	CAISEFGTGVQPQHF
TRBD1	TRBJ2-5	TRBV5-4	-	14	TGTGCCAGCAGCTTGGGGGGACAGGGGGCGACCCAGTACTTC	CASSLGGQGATQYF
-	TRBJ2-7	TRBV5-4	-	16	TGTGCCAGCAGCTTGGCGGGAAGTGCAGGGGCTTACGAGCAGTACTTC	CASSLAGSAGAYEQYF
-	TRBJ2-7	TRBV7-8	-	16	TGTGCCAGCAGCTTAGCATTTGCTCATAGCTCCTACGAGCAGTACTTC	CASSLAFAHSSYEQYF
TRBD1	TRBJ2-7	TRBV5-1	-	13	TGCGCCAGCAGCGGAACAGGGGTCTACGAGCAGTACTTC	CASSGTGVYEQYF
-	TRBJ2-7	TRBV28	-	11	TGTGCCAGCAGTTCCGCCTACGAGCAGTACTTC	CASSSAYEQYF
-	TRBJ2-1	TRBV4-1	-	15	TGCGCCAGCAGGCGAGCGGTCCTGGACCTCGATGAGCAGTTCTTC	CASRRAVLDLDEQFF
-	TRBJ2-7	TRBV18	few	13	TGTGCCAGCTCACCACCGAACAGATACGAGCAGTACTTC	CASSPPNRYEQYF
-	TRBJ1-3	TRBV5-4	once	17	TGTGCCAGCAGCTTAACCCAAGCGGCTTTCTCTGGAAACACCATATATTTT	CASSLTQAAFSGNTIYF
TRBD1	TRBJ2-5	TRBV5-1	-	16	TGCGCCAGCAGCTTTCTAGGCGGGACAGGTCAAGAGACCCAGTACTTC	CASSFLGGTGQETQYF
TRBD2	TRBJ2-7	TRBV4-1	once	16	TGCGCCAGCAGCCGCCACACTAGCGGGAGGTCCTACGAGCAGTACTTC	CASSRHTSGRSYEQYF
-	TRBJ1-3	TRBV9	-	16	TGTGCCAGCAGCGTACGACAGGCCAGCTCTGGAAACACCATATATTTT	CASSVRQASSGNTIYF
TRBD2	TRBJ2-7	TRBV19	-	13	TGTGCCACAGGACTAGCGGGAGGTTACGAGCAGTACTTC	CATGLAGGYEQYF
-	TRBJ1-4	TRBV19	few	15	TGTGCCAGTAGTAGTCGACAGGCCCCTAATGAAAAACTGTTTTTT	CASSSRQAPNEKLFF
-	TRBJ1-5	TRBV9	-	14	TGTGCCAGCAGTTCGACAGGATGGAGGCAGCCCCAGAATTTT	CASSSTGWRQPQNF